A selection of T cell receptor beta chains follows, all from one sample in a study of blood T cell repertoires in COVID-19. Clones were read by immunoSEQ multiplex PCR, and TCRdb kept only the in-frame ones, dropping some. The sample gives approximately 100,000 clones, roughly 90% of which show up once; around 5.7% is in the top ten. Material for sequencing was peripheral blood. Receptors were obtained from a man aged 70 or older with acute or convalescent COVID-19. The CDR3 runs from the conserved cysteine through the conserved F or W. Each record gives: D gene, J gene, CDR3 length, V gene, clone size, CDR3 protein, CDR3 DNA. The D gene is left open where the match is weak. Not all rows give a size; the values are once, few, many and, for expanded clones, a class.

- | TRBJ1-2 | 16 | TRBV7-2 | - | CASSLGPSTASYGYTF | TGTGCCAGCAGCTTAGGCCCCTCGACAGCCTCCTATGGCTACACCTTC
- | TRBJ2-1 | 16 | TRBV28 | - | CASSLSLDSSYNEQFF | TGTGCCAGCAGTCTTTCCCTAGACTCTTCCTACAATGAGCAGTTCTTC
- | TRBJ1-1 | 17 | TRBV11-3 | - | CASSLGLDRDLNTEAFF | TGTGCCAGCAGTCTGGGGTTGGACAGAGACTTGAACACTGAAGCTTTCTTT
- | TRBJ1-1 | 14 | TRBV5-4 | few | CASSLGQGITEAFF | TGTGCCAGCAGCTTGGGTCAGGGGATCACTGAAGCTTTCTTT
- | TRBJ1-2 | 16 | TRBV4-2 | - | CASSQDPTSPNYGYTF | TGTGCCAGCAGCCAAGATCCAACCAGTCCTAACTATGGCTACACCTTC
TRBD2 | TRBJ2-7 | 15 | TRBV30 | - | CAWSVLAGGRHEQYF | TGTGCCTGGAGTGTGTTAGCGGGGGGGAGGCACGAGCAGTACTTC
TRBD2 | TRBJ2-7 | 15 | TRBV19 | - | CASSIPGLASHEQYF | TGTGCCAGTAGTATTCCGGGACTAGCTTCTCACGAGCAGTACTTC
- | TRBJ2-3 | 11 | TRBV20-1 | once | CSATTTDTQYF | TGCAGTGCCACTACCACAGATACGCAGTATTTT
- | TRBJ1-1 | 13 | TRBV19 | - | CASNPGKNTEAFF | TGTGCCAGTAACCCCGGGAAGAACACTGAAGCTTTCTTT
- | TRBJ1-1 | 14 | TRBV5-5 | - | CASSLLLQGRGAFF | TGTGCCAGCAGCTTATTATTACAGGGTAGGGGAGCTTTCTTT
- | TRBJ1-6 | 11 | TRBV30 | - | CAWSLNSPLHF | TGTGCCTGGAGCCTAAATTCACCCCTCCACTTT
- | TRBJ2-1 | 16 | TRBV19 | - | CASSSRGTSSYNEQFF | TGTGCCAGTAGTAGCCGGGGGACGAGCTCCTACAATGAGCAGTTCTTC
- | TRBJ1-5 | 14 | TRBV28 | - | CASNPAGERQPQHF | TGTGCCAGCAACCCTGCAGGGGAACGTCAGCCCCAGCATTTT
- | TRBJ1-1 | 13 | TRBV6-4 | - | CASSTSRNTEAFF | TGTGCCAGCAGCACCTCCAGGAACACTGAAGCTTTCTTT
- | TRBJ1-3 | 15 | TRBV2 | - | CASHSQGLSGNTIYF | TGTGCCAGCCACTCCCAGGGACTCTCTGGAAACACCATATATTTT
- | TRBJ2-7 | 12 | TRBV12-3/TRBV12-4 | - | CASSPTGYEQYF | TGTGCCAGCAGTCCCACGGGCTACGAGCAGTACTTC
- | TRBJ2-7 | 16 | TRBV5-5 | - | CASSLLQSFPSYEQYF | TGTGCCAGCAGCTTGCTCCAGTCTTTCCCTTCCTACGAGCAGTACTTC
- | TRBJ1-1 | 15 | TRBV5-1 | - | CASSLGAMRDTEAFF | TGCGCCAGCAGCTTGGGGGCCATGAGGGACACTGAAGCTTTCTTT
TRBD2 | TRBJ2-3 | 16 | TRBV27 | - | CASSLGLAGGTDTQYF | TGTGCCAGCAGTTTAGGGCTAGCGGGAGGAACAGATACGCAGTATTTT
TRBD2 | TRBJ2-1 | 14 | TRBV28 | - | CASRPLAPYNEQFF | TGTGCCAGCAGGCCACTAGCGCCTTACAATGAGCAGTTCTTC
- | TRBJ1-5 | 17 | TRBV10-3 | - | CAISRRIRGAGNQPQHF | TGTGCCATCAGCCGAAGGATCAGGGGTGCAGGCAATCAGCCCCAGCATTTT
- | TRBJ2-5 | 16 | TRBV7-9 | - | CASSLAAGRPQETQYF | TGTGCCAGCAGCTTAGCGGCAGGAAGACCCCAAGAGACCCAGTACTTC
- | TRBJ1-4 | 15 | TRBV6-1 | - | CASSELGAANEKLFF | TGTGCCAGCAGTGAGTTGGGGGCGGCTAATGAAAAACTGTTTTTT
- | TRBJ1-1 | 14 | TRBV7-9 | - | CASSPTGLNTEAFF | TGTGCCAGCAGCCCAACAGGTCTGAACACTGAAGCTTTCTTT
- | TRBJ2-2 | 14 | TRBV9 | once | CASSVWDSFGELFF | TGTGCCAGCAGCGTTTGGGACTCCTTCGGGGAGCTGTTTTTT
- | TRBJ2-7 | 14 | TRBV27 | - | CASSFRRQNYEQYF | TGTGCCAGCAGTTTCCGCAGGCAAAACTACGAGCAGTACTTC
- | TRBJ2-1 | 14 | TRBV9 | - | CASSRRTPYNEQFF | TGTGCCAGCAGCCGGAGGACCCCCTACAATGAGCAGTTCTTC
- | TRBJ1-3 | 16 | TRBV10-2 | - | CASRGQDGFSGNTIYF | TGCGCCAGCAGGGGGCAGGACGGTTTCTCTGGAAACACCATATATTTT
- | TRBJ1-1 | 13 | TRBV7-9 | - | CASSFQGNTEAFF | TGTGCCAGCAGCTTCCAGGGAAACACTGAAGCTTTCTTT
- | TRBJ2-3 | 15 | TRBV5-1 | - | CASSLRAGLIDTQYF | TGCGCCAGCAGCTTGAGGGCGGGACTTATAGATACGCAGTATTTT
- | TRBJ1-3 | 11 | TRBV6-5 | - | CASSLADTIYF | TGTGCCAGCAGTTTGGCTGACACCATATATTTT
TRBD1 | TRBJ1-2 | 14 | TRBV3-1/TRBV3-2 | - | CASSHGQGNYGYTF | TGTGCCAGCAGCCACGGACAGGGGAACTATGGCTACACCTTC
- | TRBJ1-2 | 13 | TRBV28 | once | CASSIQTNYGYTF | TGTGCCAGCTCCATCCAGACTAACTATGGCTACACCTTC
TRBD2 | TRBJ2-3 | 15 | TRBV5-1 | - | CASSLYGRSTDTQYF | TGCGCCAGCAGCTTGTACGGGAGGAGCACAGATACGCAGTATTTT
TRBD1 | TRBJ1-4 | 14 | TRBV7-9 | - | CASSSRTGDEKLFF | TGTGCCAGCAGCTCCCGGACAGGCGATGAAAAACTGTTTTTT
- | TRBJ1-5 | 15 | TRBV19 | - | CASSIDRAPNQPQHF | TGTGCCAGTAGTATAGATAGAGCACCTAATCAGCCCCAGCATTTT
- | TRBJ1-1 | 15 | TRBV13 | - | CASSLNAGEGTEAFF | TGTGCCAGCAGCTTAAATGCAGGGGAAGGAACTGAAGCTTTCTTT
TRBD1 | TRBJ1-5 | 14 | TRBV19 | - | CASSILQGALPQHF | TGTGCCAGTAGTATACTACAGGGGGCTTTGCCCCAGCATTTT
- | TRBJ2-3 | 14 | TRBV5-1 | - | CASKIDYSTDTQYF | TGCGCCAGCAAAATCGACTACAGCACAGATACGCAGTATTTT
- | TRBJ2-3 | 15 | TRBV10-3 | once | CAISGGVSGPDTQYF | TGTGCCATCAGTGGCGGAGTTAGCGGACCAGATACGCAGTATTTT
- | TRBJ1-3 | 14 | TRBV3-1/TRBV3-2 | - | CASSLRESGNTIYF | TGTGCCAGCAGCCTTAGGGAGTCTGGAAACACCATATATTTT
- | TRBJ2-7 | 13 | TRBV3-1/TRBV3-2 | - | CASSRKRTYEQYF | TGTGCCAGCAGCCGGAAGAGGACTTACGAGCAGTACTTC
TRBD1 | TRBJ1-2 | 13 | TRBV5-1 | - | CASSPDRESGYTF | TGCGCCAGCAGCCCCGACAGGGAAAGTGGCTACACCTTC
- | TRBJ2-2 | 13 | TRBV5-1 | - | CASSAGGTGELFF | TGCGCCAGCAGCGCAGGGGGGACCGGGGAGCTGTTTTTT
- | TRBJ1-1 | 15 | TRBV7-2 | - | CASSSQTGRRTEAFF | TGTGCCAGCAGCTCCCAGACGGGGAGGAGGACTGAAGCTTTCTTT
- | TRBJ2-5 | 15 | TRBV10-3 | - | CAISRTGSVQETQYF | TGTGCCATCAGCCGCACCGGGTCGGTACAAGAGACCCAGTACTTC
- | TRBJ2-2 | 13 | TRBV6-5 | - | CASRNGATGELFF | TGTGCCAGCAGAAATGGGGCCACCGGGGAGCTGTTTTTT
TRBD1 | TRBJ1-1 | 18 | TRBV18 | - | CASSPLLSGGKVNTEAFF | TGTGCCAGCTCACCACTCTTGTCAGGGGGCAAGGTGAACACTGAAGCTTTCTTT
TRBD1 | TRBJ1-2 | 13 | TRBV2 | - | CASREQGGYGYTF | TGTGCCAGCAGGGAACAGGGGGGCTATGGCTACACCTTC
TRBD1 | TRBJ1-4 | 15 | TRBV18 | - | CASSPRQGWDEKLFF | TGTGCCAGCTCTCCGAGACAGGGATGGGATGAAAAACTGTTTTTT
- | TRBJ1-1 | 14 | TRBV27 | - | CASSLAPGATEAFF | TGTGCCAGCAGTTTAGCCCCAGGGGCCACTGAAGCTTTCTTT
- | TRBJ2-3 | 14 | TRBV9 | - | CASSVGGSTDTQYF | TGTGCCAGCAGCGTAGGCGGGAGCACAGATACGCAGTATTTT
- | TRBJ2-1 | 17 | TRBV11-2 | - | CASSLPPEVATRNEQFF | TGTGCCAGCAGCCTTCCACCGGAAGTAGCCACTAGGAATGAGCAGTTCTTC
TRBD2 | TRBJ2-5 | 17 | TRBV5-4 | - | CASSLSASGALGETQYF | TGTGCCAGCAGCTTGTCGGCTAGCGGGGCCCTGGGGGAGACCCAGTACTTC
- | TRBJ1-2 | 14 | TRBV7-8 | - | CASSLAGAGNGYTF | TGTGCCAGCAGCTTAGCTGGGGCGGGGAATGGCTACACCTTC
TRBD1 | TRBJ1-2 | 14 | TRBV2 | - | CASNRQGGYYGYTF | TGTGCCAGCAACCGACAGGGTGGCTACTATGGCTACACCTTC
- | TRBJ2-1 | 11 | TRBV20-1 | - | CSAMGAGTQFF | TGCAGTGCTATGGGTGCGGGCACTCAGTTCTTC
- | TRBJ1-1 | 15 | TRBV11-3 | - | CASSLAQGMNTEAFF | TGTGCCAGCAGCTTAGCCCAGGGTATGAACACTGAAGCTTTCTTT
- | TRBJ2-7 | 16 | TRBV7-9 | once | CASSPGVPNLAYEQYF | TGTGCCAGCAGCCCCGGAGTCCCAAATCTGGCCTACGAGCAGTACTTC